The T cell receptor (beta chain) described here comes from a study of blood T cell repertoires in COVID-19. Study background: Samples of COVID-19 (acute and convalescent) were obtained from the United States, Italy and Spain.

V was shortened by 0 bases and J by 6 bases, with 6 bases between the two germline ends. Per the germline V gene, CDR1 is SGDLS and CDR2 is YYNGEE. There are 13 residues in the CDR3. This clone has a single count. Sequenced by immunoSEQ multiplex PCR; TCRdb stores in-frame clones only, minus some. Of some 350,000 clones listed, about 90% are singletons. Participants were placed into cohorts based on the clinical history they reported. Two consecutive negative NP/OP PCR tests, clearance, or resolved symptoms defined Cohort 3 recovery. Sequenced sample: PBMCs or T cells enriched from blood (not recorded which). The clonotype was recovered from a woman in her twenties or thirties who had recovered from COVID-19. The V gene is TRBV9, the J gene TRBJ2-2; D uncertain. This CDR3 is CASSVEQSGELFF. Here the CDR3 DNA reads TGTGCCAGCAGCGTAGAACAGTCCGGGGAGCTGTTTTTT.